This TCR beta chain was profiled in a study of blood T cell repertoires in COVID-19. As for the study in general: Samples representing acute and convalescent COVID-19 were sourced from the United States, Italy and Spain. In each case, the material was cDNA or gDNA derived from T cells, B-cell-depleted T cells, or PBMCs.

The Seattle site enrolled patients during active infection and followed them longitudinally. With 2 bases removed from V and 0 bases from J, the gap between germline ends came to 11 bases. CDR3 length: 16 residues. Germline lookup yields CDR1 SGHAT and CDR2 FQDESV (reference sequence). As processed by the authors: For nucleated cells, counts were estimated from reference gene primer amplification. TCRdb keeps only in-frame clones here, not all; method: immunoSEQ multiplex PCR. The DNA was the basis for D and trimming; V, J and clone size are from that table. This table holds hundreds of thousands of clones, about 90% found once.

This TCR was recovered from a woman aged 60-70 years with COVID-19, enrolled during active disease. The V and J genes are TRBV11-1 and TRBJ2-1; the D gene is possibly TRBD1 (6 bases). Source material: peripheral blood. The DNA for the CDR3 is TGTGCCAGCAGCTTACAGGGGTTTAGCTCCTACAATGAGCAGTTCTTC. This translates into CASSLQGFSSYNEQFF.